Shown below are 19 T cell receptor beta chains from a single sample sequenced in a study of patients and donors after allogeneic stem cell transplantation. TCRdb analysed the RT-PCR reads with MiXCR anew, one entry per CDR3 protein. The sample lists 37,000 or so distinct CDR3 sequences; 30% to 40% were seen once. The sequenced sample was blood, either unsorted or a sorted T cell fraction (not recorded which). These TCRs come from a human donor who was either an allogeneic HSCT recipient or a stem cell or donor lymphocyte infusion donor (not recorded which). It is not recorded whose cells these are; they may come from a transplant donor.

This clonotype was detected only a few times. The chain is built from TRBV6-5 and TRBJ2-2; D is unresolved. The germline gives CDR1 MNHEY, CDR2 SVGAGI. Trimming stripped 2 bases from V and 3 bases from J, with 16 bases between. The CDR3 length is 17 residues. Here the CDR3 reads CASSYGYRVGYTGELFF. The DNA of the CDR3 is TGTGCCAGCAGTTACGGCTATCGGGTTGGGTACACCGGGGAGCTGTTTTTT.

The chain is built from TRBV28 and TRBJ2-6, with D possibly matching TRBD2 (5 bases). The V end was cut by 2 bases, the J end by 2 bases, with 7 bases between. CDR3 length equals 15 residues. Looked up from germline, CDR1 is MDHEN and CDR2 is SYDVKM. The CDR3 loop is CASSLAGTGANVLTF. CDR3 DNA: TGTGCCAGCAGTTTAGCCGGGACTGGGGCCAACGTCCTGACTTTC. The complete variable domain, with remaining parts taken from reference TRBV28 and TRBJ2-6, reads DVKVTQSSRYLVKRTGEKVFLECVQDMDHENMFWYRQDPGLGLRLIYFSYDVKMKEKGDIPEGYSVSREKKERFSLILESASTNQTSMYLCASSLAGTGANVLTFGAGSRLTVL.

The chain links TRBV19 to TRBJ2-1; the D gene is possibly TRBD2 (7 bases). CDR1 is LNHDA and CDR2 is SQIVND in the germline V gene (reference sequence). The CDR3 covers 12 residues. The V end was cut by 5 bases, the J end by 8 bases, with 10 bases between. CDR3 sequence (DNA): TGTGCCAGTAGTGTAGGGGGGGATGAGCAGTTCTTC. It yields the protein CASSVGGDEQFF.

This clonotype was seen only a few times. The gene calls are TRBV12-3 or TRBV12-4 and TRBJ2-1; 10 bases align to TRBD1. This CDR3 comprises 15 residues. V trimming: 6 bases; J trimming: 2 bases; junction bases outside the gene matches: 4. CDR3 loop: CASRLGQGAYNEQFF. CDR3 coding DNA: TGTGCCAGCAGGCTTGGACAGGGGGCCTACAATGAGCAGTTCTTC.

The chain has TRBV25-1 and TRBJ1-5; maybe TRBD1 (5 bases). This CDR3 is built from 11 residues. Germline V gene data show CDR1 as MGHDK and CDR2 as SYGVNS. The CDR3 DNA reads TGTGGAAGAAGAGGGGTAAGGCCCCAGCATTTT. This translates into CGRRGVRPQHF.

The chain combines TRBV6-2 or TRBV6-3 with TRBJ1-2, with no clear D. Per the germline V gene, CDR1 is MNHEY and CDR2 is SVGEGT. The CDR3 is 11 residues long. V was pared by 0 bases and J by 8 bases, with 4 bases between. CDR3: CASSYSIGYTF. The CDR3 nucleotides read TGTGCCAGCAGTTACTCGATCGGCTACACCTTC.

The chain is built from TRBV7-9 and TRBJ2-3; 9 positions agree with TRBD2. CDR3 length equals 16 residues. CDR1 and CDR2 (germline): SEHNR, FQNEAQ (reference sequence). V was pared by 1 base and J by 0 bases, with 2 bases of the junction left unmatched. CDR3 coding DNA: TGTGCCAGCAGCTTAGGACTAGCGGCTAGCACAGATACGCAGTATTTT. It is translated as CASSLGLAASTDTQYF.

The gene calls are TRBV5-6 and TRBJ2-5, with D maybe TRBD2 (6 bases). The CDR3 covers 12 residues. Trimming took off 5 bases at V and 8 bases at J, with 13 bases between the two ends. CDR1 is SGHDT, CDR2 YYEEEE, per germline. The CDR3 loop reads CASSLSGDTQYF. CDR3 sequence (DNA): TGTGCCAGCAGTCTATCGGGGGATACCCAGTACTTC.

The chain employs TRBV7-8 and TRBJ2-4, with 7 bases identical to TRBD2. V dropped 0 bases and J dropped 12; count of bases not matched to a gene: 8. Looked up from germline, CDR1 is SGHVS and CDR2 is FQNEAQ. This CDR3 comprises 14 residues. DNA for the CDR3: TGTGCCAGCAGCTTAGCCCCCCTTTGGGAGGGTCAGTACTTC. Protein sequence: CASSLAPLWEGQYF.

This clonotype was seen ten or more times. The chain links TRBV18 to TRBJ1-1; D remains ambiguous. Germline V gene data show CDR1 as KGHSH and CDR2 as LQKENI. The germline V and J ends were trimmed by 2 bases and 0 bases, with 13 bases remaining between them. This CDR3 has 16 residues. CDR3 residues: CASSPWGITLNTEAFF. CDR3 nucleotides: TGTGCCAGCTCACCATGGGGTATCACTCTGAACACTGAAGCTTTCTTT.

The rearrangement uses TRBV20-1 and TRBJ1-3, with D possibly being TRBD1 (5 bases). Germline CDR1 DFQATT, CDR2 SNEGSKA (reference sequence). This CDR3 has 14 amino acids. Trimming pared 8 bases from V and 2 bases from J, leaving 16 bases between. The CDR3 sequence is CSLRGAGPGNTIYF. The CDR3 DNA follows: TGCAGTCTTAGGGGAGCAGGGCCTGGAAACACCATATATTTT.

The chain links TRBV24-1 to TRBJ2-1; 10 positions agree with TRBD2. Germline CDR1 is KGHDR and CDR2 is SFDVKD. J lost 7 bases, V lost 2 bases, and 10 bases had no gene match. This CDR3 has 17 amino acids. The CDR3 is CATSDSQTSGKNNEQFF. CDR3 sequence (DNA): TGTGCCACCAGTGATTCCCAAACTAGCGGGAAGAATAATGAGCAGTTCTTC.

V gene TRBV12-3 or TRBV12-4 combines with J gene TRBJ2-3; perhaps TRBD2 as D (5 bases). The V gene lost 1 base and the J gene lost 3 bases, with 8 bases spanning the gap. The CDR3 is made up of 14 amino acids. Written as DNA, the CDR3 is TGTGCCAGCAGTTTAGGAGGGCTAACAGATACGCAGTATTTT. Translation: CASSLGGLTDTQYF.

V usage is TRBV27 and J usage is TRBJ1-5; D is ambiguous. Between the trimmed V and J ends, which lost 6 bases and 3 bases, there was a span of 9 bases. The CDR3 loop spans 13 amino acids. Germline CDR1 reads MNHEY; CDR2 reads SMNVEV (reference sequence). The CDR3 sequence: CASRYSLNQPQHF. The CDR3 region has the DNA TGTGCCAGCAGGTACAGTCTCAATCAGCCCCAGCATTTT.

The table lists this clonotype with a few counts. The V call is TRBV11-2, the J call TRBJ2-7, with 7 bases fitting TRBD2. The length of the CDR3 is 14 residues. Trimming at V came to 2 bases and at J to 6 bases, leaving 7 bases not matched to a gene. In germline, CDR1 is SGHAT, CDR2 FQNNGV. CDR3 bases: TGTGCCAGCAGCTTACGGCGGGAGTATCTCGAGCAGTACTTC. This sequence encodes CASSLRREYLEQYF.

This clonotype appeared a few times. The chain has TRBV5-6 and TRBJ2-7, with D perhaps TRBD2 (5 bases). The germline V and J ends were trimmed by 2 bases and 12 bases, with 12 bases remaining between them. From germline, CDR1 is SGHDT and CDR2 YYEEEE. The CDR3 has 11 residues. CDR3 sequence reads: CASSLEGSVYF. In DNA form, the CDR3 reads TGTGCCAGCAGCTTAGAGGGTTCCGTGTACTTC.

This clonotype was found a few times. The chain recombines TRBV15 with TRBJ2-7; D possibly corresponds to TRBD2 (6 bases). Germline-derived CDR1 and CDR2 are LNHNV and YYDKDF (reference sequence). The CDR3 spans 15 residues. Trimming shortened V by 4 bases and J by 3 bases, and 16 bases separated the two germline ends. CDR3 residues: CATSTRGRDRYEQYF. The CDR3, as DNA: TGTGCCACCAGCACCAGAGGGCGGGACCGCTACGAGCAGTACTTC.

This clonotype was counted at least ten times. In DNA, the CDR3 is TGTGCCAGCAGCTTATCCTTTGTCGGACGAGGAAACACCATATATTTT. It encodes CASSLSFVGRGNTIYF. This chain uses TRBV7-6 with TRBJ1-3; D is ambiguous. V lost 2 bases and J lost 4, with 15 bases in between. The CDR3 consists of 16 residues. Germline V lookup: CDR1 SGHVS, CDR2 FNYEAQ. Complete variable domain (other parts from reference TRBV7-6 and TRBJ1-3): GAGVSQSPRYKVTKRGQDVALRCDPISGHVSLYWYRQALGQGPEFLTYFNYEAQQDKSGLPNDRFSAERPEGSISTLTIQRTEQRDSAMYRCASSLSFVGRGNTIYFGEGSWLTVV.

This rearrangement joins TRBV2 to TRBJ1-2, with D maybe TRBD1 (6 bases). Trimming left V 1 base short and J 0 bases short, with 9 bases between. CDR1 SNHLY and CDR2 FYNNEI come from the germline V gene. The CDR3 sequence is 15 residues long. In nucleotides, the CDR3 is TGTGCCAGCAGTGAAGGAGGGGGAGCTAACTATGGCTACACCTTC. Translated: CASSEGGGANYGYTF. The whole variable domain, filled in from reference TRBV2 and TRBJ1-2, reads EPEVTQTPSHQVTQMGQEVILRCVPISNHLYFYWYRQILGQKVEFLVSFYNNEISEKSEIFDDQFSVERPDGSNFTLKIRSTKLEDSAMYFCASSEGGGANYGYTFGSGTRLTVV.